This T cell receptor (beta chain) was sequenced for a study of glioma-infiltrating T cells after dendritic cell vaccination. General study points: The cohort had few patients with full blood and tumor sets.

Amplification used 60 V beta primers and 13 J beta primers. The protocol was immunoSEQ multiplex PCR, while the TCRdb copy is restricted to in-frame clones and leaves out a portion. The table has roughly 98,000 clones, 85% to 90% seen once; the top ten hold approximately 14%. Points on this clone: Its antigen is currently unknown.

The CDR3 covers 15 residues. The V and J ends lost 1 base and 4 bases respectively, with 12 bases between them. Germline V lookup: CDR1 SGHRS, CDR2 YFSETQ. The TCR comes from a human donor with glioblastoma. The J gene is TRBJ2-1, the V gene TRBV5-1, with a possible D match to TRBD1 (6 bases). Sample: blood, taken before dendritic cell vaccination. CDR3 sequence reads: CASSLQGQGYNEQFF. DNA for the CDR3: TGCGCCAGCAGCTTGCAGGGACAAGGTTACAATGAGCAGTTCTTC.